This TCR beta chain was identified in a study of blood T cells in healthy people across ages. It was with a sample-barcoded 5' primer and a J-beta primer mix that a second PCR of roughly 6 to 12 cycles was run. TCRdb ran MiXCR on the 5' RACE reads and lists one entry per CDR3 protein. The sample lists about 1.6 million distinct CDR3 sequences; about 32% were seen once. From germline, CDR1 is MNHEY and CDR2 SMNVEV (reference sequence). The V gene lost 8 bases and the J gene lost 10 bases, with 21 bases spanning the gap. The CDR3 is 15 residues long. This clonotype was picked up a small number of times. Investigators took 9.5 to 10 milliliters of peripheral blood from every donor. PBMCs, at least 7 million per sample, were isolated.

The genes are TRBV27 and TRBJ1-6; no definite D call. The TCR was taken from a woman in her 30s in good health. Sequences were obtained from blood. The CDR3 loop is CASGVFSGLASPLHF. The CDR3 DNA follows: TGTGCCAGCGGCGTCTTCTCCGGGTTAGCGTCACCCCTCCACTTT.